The sequence of this TCR beta chain was determined in a study of shared clonotypes between healthy human individuals. Trimming shortened V by 2 bases and J by 2 bases, and 7 bases separated the two germline ends. Germline lookup yields CDR1 SGHAT and CDR2 FQNNGV. CDR3 size: 13 residues. This clone was seen only a few times. Antigen specificity is unknown. Other DNA sequences in this sample translate to the same CDR3. Generated by immunoSEQ multiplex PCR, the TCRdb table keeps only in-frame clones and is missing some. The repertoire holds about 2 million clones, approximately 95% seen once, with 1% to 1.5% in the top ten. Study results and limitations: A handful of donors had around 5% of their naive CD4 clonotypes in common.

Naive CD8 cells lacked CD45RO and underwent positive selection for CCR7, leaving out terminally differentiated effector memory CD45RA+ cells. Sequencing was performed on naive CD8+ T cells sorted from blood. The chain is built from TRBV11-2 and TRBJ2-7; possibly TRBD1 for D (6 bases). The TCR sequence derives from a man aged 18 to 30 in good health. The CDR3 spells CASSLNRAYEQYF. The CDR3 nucleotides are TGTGCCAGCAGCTTAAACAGGGCCTACGAGCAGTACTTC.